Listed here are 9 T cell receptor beta chains from one sample, sequenced in a study of vaccination and CD4 T cells after COVID-19. Their antigens remain unidentified. Treatment given: roughly 10-day PBMC culture with coronavirus spike peptide pools or control peptides (ViraFEST assay). Sequencing of cultured CD4+ T cell DNA used the Oncomine TCR Beta short-read assay. One entry per CDR3 protein results from TCRdb running MiXCR on the PCR reads. The sample lists roughly 24,000 distinct CDR3 sequences; 40% to 45% were seen once. Sequenced sample: CD4+ T cells from blood, cultured in vitro. The receptors here all came from a human donor who had recovered from COVID-19.

The J gene is TRBJ1-5, the V gene TRBV7-2, with 9 nucleotides matching TRBD1. Germline assignment: CDR1 SGHTA and CDR2 FQGNSA. The ends lost 6 bases at V and 1 base at J; junction bases unmatched: 13. CDR3 size: 18 residues. The CDR3 region has the DNA TGTGCCAGCAGTGACAGGGGGTTCGGAGGAATAAGCAATCAGCCCCAGCATTTT. Protein product: CASSDRGFGGISNQPQHF.

This clonotype was counted between two and nine times. J is TRBJ2-7 and V is TRBV20-1; D may be TRBD1 (6 bases). Per germline, CDR1 DFQATT and CDR2 SNEGSKA (reference sequence). The V end lost 4 bases, the J end lost 6 bases, and 13 bases lay between the germline ends. The length of the CDR3 is 12 residues. The CDR3 is CSAMVGGLEQYF. Here the CDR3 DNA reads TGCAGTGCTATGGTAGGGGGTCTCGAGCAGTACTTC.

This rearrangement joins TRBV7-6 to TRBJ2-2, with D unresolved. The CDR3 spans 18 residues. V lost 1 base and J lost 1, with 16 bases in between. Germline CDR1 reads SGHVS; CDR2 reads FNYEAQ. The CDR3 reads CASSLVQPGFQNTGELFF. The DNA for the CDR3 is TGTGCCAGCAGCTTAGTCCAACCCGGGTTCCAGAACACCGGGGAGCTGTTTTTT.

The chain is built from TRBV7-2 and TRBJ2-7; 9 bases are shared with TRBD1. Trimming at V came to 3 bases and at J to 7 bases, leaving 13 bases not matched to a gene. Germline assignment: CDR1 SGHTA and CDR2 FQGNSA. The CDR3 consists of 16 residues. The CDR3 sequence is CASSFGSGTGTWEQYF. As DNA, the CDR3 is TGTGCCAGCAGCTTCGGCTCCGGGACAGGGACGTGGGAGCAGTACTTC.

The rearrangement links TRBV6-1 to TRBJ2-7; the match to TRBD1 covers 7 bases. CDR3 length: 14 residues. Germline CDR1 MNHNS, CDR2 SASEGT. V lost 10 bases and J lost 6; bases outside the gene matches: 15. The CDR3 DNA is TGTGCCACCAGCCCCGGGACAGCTTATTCCGAGCAGTACTTC. Translation: CATSPGTAYSEQYF.

This chain uses TRBV4-1 with TRBJ1-5; D remains ambiguous. CDR3 length: 13 residues. Germline V CDR1 and CDR2: MGHRA, YSYEKL. V shed 3 bases and J shed 5 bases, with 8 bases lying between them. The CDR3 loop is CASSQDRDQPQHF. Here the CDR3 DNA reads TGCGCCAGCAGCCAGGACCGGGATCAGCCCCAGCATTTT.

The chain combines TRBV11-2 with TRBJ2-3; no firm D call. The CDR3 totals 13 residues. Trimming cost V 4 bases and J 10 bases, with 15 bases left between them. Per the germline V gene, CDR1 is SGHAT and CDR2 is FQNNGV. The CDR3 reads CASSSARVVAQYF. CDR3 DNA sequence: TGTGCCAGCAGCTCAGCTAGGGTAGTTGCGCAGTATTTT. The whole variable domain, filled in from reference TRBV11-2 and TRBJ2-3, reads EAGVAQSPRYKIIEKRQSVAFWCNPISGHATLYWYQQILGQGPKLLIQFQNNGVVDDSQLPKDRFSAERLKGVDSTLKIQPAKLEDSAVYLCASSSARVVAQYFGPGTRLTVL.

This chain joins TRBV5-1 and TRBJ2-3; tentative D call: TRBD2 (5 bases). Germline CDR1 is SGHRS and CDR2 is YFSETQ. The CDR3 length is 15 residues. V shed 4 bases and J shed 4 bases, with 16 bases lying between them. The CDR3 is CASSLDPGAADTQYF. The CDR3 DNA sequence: TGCGCCAGCAGCCTAGACCCAGGAGCGGCAGATACGCAGTATTTT.

This clonotype has a handful of counts. The chain carries TRBV6-1 and TRBJ1-5; D is perhaps TRBD1 (5 bases). Trimming took off 3 bases at V and 5 bases at J, with 23 bases between the two ends. The CDR3 has 18 amino acids. Germline values: CDR1 MNHNS, CDR2 SASEGT. The CDR3 nucleotides are TGTGCCAGCAGTGAGCACCTGCTTTCGGGGCGAGCCTATCAGCCCCAGCATTTT. Residues: CASSEHLLSGRAYQPQHF.